This T cell receptor (beta chain) was identified during a study of shared clonotypes between healthy human individuals (dated by TCRdb to about 2020). Notes on the research overall: A few men and a couple of women, aged 18 to 49 years, made up the cohort. For each donor, three plates each were used for CD4 naive and CD4 memory, two plates were used for CD8 naive, and one plate was used for CD8 memory. The study deeply sequenced blood TCR repertoires of several healthy adults to estimate repertoire size and the extent of clonotype sharing between individuals. Between about 0.85 and 9.5 billion PBMCs per donor were obtained by leukapheresis. To increase sequencing depth and limit assay-specific biases, TCR repertoire library preparation and sequencing were carried out by different laboratories using diverse techniques.

Overall results and qualifications from the work: Approximately 5% of naive CD4, 3% to 3.5% of naive CD8, around 2.3% of memory CD4, and 0.4% of memory CD8 clonotypes were shared across several donors. Because the study included only a small number of donors, the genetic and exposure-history diversity represented was limited. Compared with non-shared clonotypes, the clonotypes found in all four sorted-subset donors had higher generation probabilities. Sampling was restricted to blood, and TCR repertoires in tissue are likely to differ from TCR repertoires in blood. Even with the large sequencing depth, rarefaction of the sorted-subset datasets indicated that sequencing was incomplete. Pairwise subsampling led to the expectation that sequencing depth would affect the degree of clonotype sharing among donors. Larger estimated clonotype richness was generally found for naive subsets than for memory subsets.

After removal of 4 bases from V and 5 bases from J, the junction retains 8 bases not matched to a gene. The germline V gene encodes CDR1 SGHRS and CDR2 YFSETQ. Spanning cysteine to phenylalanine, the CDR3 consists of 14 amino acids. Only CDR3 DNA remains: 42 bases, in frame from the first base. The donors were healthy, HIV-negative adults who had no recently reported acute infections or vaccinations. Every donor was a Caucasian adult living in Nashville, Tennessee, USA. CD4+ T cells were enriched by magnetic negative selection, after which naive cells were positively selected on CD45RA and the negative fraction was taken as the memory subset. Blood was collected by leukapheresis, and PBMCs were isolated by Ficoll-Histopaque density gradient centrifugation and then cryopreserved in liquid nitrogen vapor phase. Purity and quantity of every magnetically sorted T cell population were checked by analytical flow cytometry. From each sorted fraction, genomic DNA was isolated and quantified by UV absorbance on a Nanodrop 2000c.

Using the deep immunoSEQ assay, TCR CDR3 regions were amplified from genomic DNA by multiplex PCR. Extracted genomic DNA from each cell subset was spread evenly across all wells of several immunoSEQ 96-well plates, with each plate serving as a replicate. For sorted subsets, approximately 200 ng of genomic DNA, equivalent to 25,000 to 35,000 T cell genomes, went into each replicate PCR. Purified libraries were measured with a Qubit 3.0 fluorometer, size-checked on a Bioanalyzer 2100, and measured again with the KAPA Library Quantification kit. A separate single-read 150-cycle Illumina NextSeq 550 flow cell was used to sequence each immunoSEQ 96-well plate. For the original study's pipeline: Because the immunoSEQ output included only junctional sequences and no quality scores, the filtering could not be the same as the filtering used for full-length reads. Sequences were annotated with PyIR, a Python wrapper for IgBLAST v1.9, using IMGT germline references to assign V/J genes and CDR3. Reads were filtered out if the reads had weak V/J assignments (E-value above 1e-6), no CDR3, stop codons, out-of-frame junctions, or ambiguous translated residues. V3J clonotypes were defined as sequences sharing an identical inferred V gene, J gene, and CDR3 amino acid sequence. Percentage overlap between repertoires was calculated by dividing the number of shared unique clonotypes by the size of the smaller repertoire. RTK rarefaction, the Chao1 estimator, and Recon v2.1 estimates of unobserved clonotypes were used to assess repertoire richness. Generation probabilities for all TCRbeta clonotypes obtained by the gDNA method from a handful of donors were computed using OLGA. TCRdb's version of the immuneACCESS table is confined to in-frame rearrangements and falls short of the full clone set. An unresolved V gene accounts for under half of the shortfall where checked; the remainder is of unknown origin. That table gives V, J and clone size, and the DNA gave D and trimming. In all, the sample holds some 2,500,000 clones, and about nine tenths of those were seen once. The top ten clones comprise more than 0.35% of the sample.

A note on this clone: Its antigen is currently not known. No per-base quality is available; no much larger clone lies one base away.

The sequenced sample consisted of naive CD4+ T cells from PBMCs. The cell subset or site tag for this specimen amounts to: CD45RA+ positively selected. This clonotype originated in a man between 18 and 29 years old in good health. Some clones in this sample may be carry-over from other donors' samples. The receptor chain draws on TRBV5-1 and TRBJ2-5; 7 bases in the middle match TRBD1. The DNA sequence follows: TGCGCCAGCAGCGCCAGACAGGGTCGGGAGACCCAGTACTTC. It is translated as CASSARQGRETQYF.